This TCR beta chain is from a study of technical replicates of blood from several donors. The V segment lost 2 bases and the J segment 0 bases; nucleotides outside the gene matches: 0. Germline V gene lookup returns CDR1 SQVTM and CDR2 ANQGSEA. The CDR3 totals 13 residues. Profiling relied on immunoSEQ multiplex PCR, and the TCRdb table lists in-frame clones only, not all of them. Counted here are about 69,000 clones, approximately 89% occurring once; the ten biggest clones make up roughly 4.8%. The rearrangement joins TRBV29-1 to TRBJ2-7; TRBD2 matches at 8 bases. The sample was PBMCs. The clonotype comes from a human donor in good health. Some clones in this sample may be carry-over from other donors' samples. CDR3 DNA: TGCAGCGTTGAAACTAGCGGCTCCTACGAGCAGTACTTC. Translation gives CSVETSGSYEQYF.